This TCR beta chain was found in a study of blood T cells in healthy people across ages. General observations from the study: Naive CD4+ cells and diversity were both higher in long-lived donors than in aged donors. Across the age range, TCR beta diversity per million T cells fell in a roughly linear way.

Aged roughly 6 to 90, donors were systemically healthy Caucasians from Russia. Each sample yielded at least 6 micrograms of PBMC total RNA. The V gene's germline CDR1 is SGHRS and CDR2 YFSETQ. The CDR3 spans 15 residues. V was clipped by 4 bases and J by 3 bases; unmatched bases: 8. A word on this clonotype: Its specificity is not known.

Primers used in a second PCR of roughly 6 to 12 cycles were a sample-barcoded 5' primer and a J-beta primer mix. A single record per CDR3 protein comes from TCRdb applying MiXCR to the 5' RACE reads. The table has approximately 490,000 distinct CDR3 sequences, less than 25% seen once. This same sample was also taken into another study, of T cells of mothers and their children.

The sample taken for sequencing was blood. This sequence originates from a boy younger than 18 in good health. This rearrangement joins TRBV5-1 to TRBJ2-7; TRBD1 agrees at 9 bases. The CDR3 region has the DNA TGCGCCAGCAGCCGAGAGCCGACAGGGGGCTACGAGCAGTACTTC. It specifies CASSREPTGGYEQYF.